This T cell receptor beta chain stems from a study of cytomegalovirus exposure and HLA in healthy donors. PCR employed 60 Vbeta and 13 Jbeta primers. Method: immunoSEQ multiplex PCR; TCRdb's copy keeps in-frame clones and lacks some. The sample has approximately 250,000 clones; about 85% are singletons. The V and J ends lost 3 bases and 6 bases, in that order; junction bases with no gene match: 3. CDR1 is MGHDK, CDR2 SYGVNS, per germline. The CDR3 runs 14 residues. The receptor was derived from a girl aged 2-10 years in good health and CMV-seronegative. This chain connects TRBV25-1 to TRBJ2-1, with TRBD2 matching 9 bases. The sequenced sample consisted of PBMCs. The DNA for the CDR3 is TGTGCCAGCAGTGAGGCTAGCGGGATCAATGAGCAGTTCTTC. It encodes CASSEASGINEQFF. Complete variable domain (other parts from reference TRBV25-1 and TRBJ2-1): EADIYQTPRYLVIGTGKKITLECSQTMGHDKMYWYQQDPGMELHLIHYSYGVNSTEKGDLSSESTVSRIRTEHFPLTLESARPSHTSQYLCASSEASGINEQFFGPGTRLTVL.